The 10 T cell receptor beta chains below all came from one sample that was sequenced in a study of PD-L1 blockade in urothelial cancer. Measured with immunoSEQ multiplex PCR; TCRdb has only the in-frame clones, and not every one. The repertoire holds around 30,000 clones, with over 75% as singletons. The specimen comprised PBMCs, sampled around atezolizumab (anti-PD-L1) treatment. The receptor source for this set is a man aged 50 to 59 with urothelial cancer.

The chain links TRBV5-1 to TRBJ2-1; 15 nucleotides line up with TRBD2. In germline, CDR1 is SGHRS, CDR2 YFSETQ. This CDR3 is built from 16 residues. After removal of 3 bases from V and 5 bases from J, the junction contained 3 bases not matched to a gene. The CDR3 protein is CASSWTSGRADNEQFF. CDR3 DNA sequence: TGCGCCAGCAGCTGGACTAGCGGGAGGGCCGACAATGAGCAGTTCTTC.

The chain carries TRBV5-6 and TRBJ2-7, with D uncertain. The germline gives CDR1 SGHDT, CDR2 YYEEEE. The CDR3 contains 14 residues. Trimming shortened V by 0 bases and J by 7 bases, and 14 bases separated the two germline ends. The CDR3, as DNA: TGTGCCAGCAGCTTGGCCGGCAGCCCTCGGGAGCAGTACGTC. It translates to CASSLAGSPREQYV.

V usage is TRBV18 and J usage is TRBJ1-2, with 9 bases that match TRBD1. The germline V gene has CDR1 KGHSH and CDR2 LQKENI. V lost 6 bases and J lost 6; bases outside the gene matches: 20. The CDR3 is made up of 18 amino acids. The CDR3 spells CASSQGLALGTGSDGYTF. In DNA form, the CDR3 reads TGTGCCAGCTCCCAAGGCCTGGCCCTGGGGACAGGGTCGGATGGCTACACCTTC.

The J gene is TRBJ2-1, the V gene TRBV18; 10 bases are shared with TRBD2. Trimming took 8 bases from V and 9 from J; bases not matched to a gene: 13. Looked up from germline, CDR1 is KGHSH and CDR2 is LQKENI. This CDR3 contains 15 residues. The CDR3 protein is CASREGLAGVGEQFF. CDR3 bases: TGTGCCAGCCGCGAGGGGCTAGCGGGAGTTGGTGAGCAGTTCTTC.

The genes are TRBV2 and TRBJ2-1; 8 bases fit TRBD2. This CDR3 has 15 residues. Per germline, CDR1 SNHLY and CDR2 FYNNEI. V trimming: 4 bases; J trimming: 4 bases; junction bases outside the gene matches: 6. CDR3 sequence (DNA): TGTGCCAGCAGTGTATCGGGGGGGGTTTACAATGAGCAGTTCTTC. Protein product: CASSVSGGVYNEQFF. Full variable domain (outside the CDR3, taken from reference TRBV2 and TRBJ2-1): EPEVTQTPSHQVTQMGQEVILRCVPISNHLYFYWYRQILGQKVEFLVSFYNNEISEKSEIFDDQFSVERPDGSNFTLKIRSTKLEDSAMYFCASSVSGGVYNEQFFGPGTRLTVL.

A word on this clone: Other nucleotide sequences from this sample produce the same CDR3. The rearrangement uses TRBV5-1 and TRBJ2-7; D might be TRBD1 (6 bases). This CDR3 contains 13 residues. Germline V lookup: CDR1 SGHRS, CDR2 YFSETQ. V was pared by 0 bases and J by 4 bases, with 8 bases between. The CDR3 reads CASSLGTDYEQYF. For the CDR3, the DNA is TGCGCCAGCAGCTTGGGGACAGATTACGAGCAGTACTTC.

The V and J genes are TRBV7-6 and TRBJ2-5; no definite D call. Germline V gene lookup returns CDR1 SGHVS and CDR2 FNYEAQ. The CDR3 totals 12 residues. The V gene lost 8 bases and the J gene lost 2 bases, with 9 bases spanning the gap. In DNA form, the CDR3 reads TGTGCCAGCTCGAGCGCTCAAGAGACCCAGTACTTC. Translating it yields CASSSAQETQYF.

The rearrangement joins TRBV7-9 to TRBJ2-1; TRBD2 matches 8 bases. The V and J ends lost 4 bases and 4 bases, in that order; junction bases with no gene match: 12. The CDR3 runs to 17 residues. The germline V gene has CDR1 SEHNR and CDR2 FQNEAQ (reference sequence). The CDR3 DNA is TGTGCCAGCAGCTCCCGGGGCGGGAGGAGTGCTTACAATGAGCAGTTCTTC. Protein: CASSSRGGRSAYNEQFF.

This sequence joins TRBV5-1 and TRBJ1-1; TRBD1 is a possible D gene (5 bases). Germline values: CDR1 SGHRS, CDR2 YFSETQ. The CDR3 covers 17 residues. Deletions cut 3 bases from V and 4 bases from J, with 22 bases between. CDR3: CASSSRPIGVGITEAFF. CDR3 in DNA: TGCGCCAGCAGCTCACGACCTATAGGGGTAGGGATCACTGAAGCTTTCTTT.

The V and J genes are TRBV18 and TRBJ2-1; perhaps TRBD1 as D (5 bases). The germline V gene has CDR1 KGHSH and CDR2 LQKENI. V lost 3 bases, J lost 14 bases, and 14 bases lay in between. The length of the CDR3 is 12 residues. This CDR3 reads CASSPGGAMEFF. The CDR3 DNA is TGTGCCAGCTCACCGGGTGGGGCAATGGAGTTCTTC. Supplemented by reference TRBV18 and TRBJ2-1, the full variable domain reads NAGVMQNPRHLVRRRGQEARLRCSPMKGHSHVYWYRQLPEEGLKFMVYLQKENIIDESGMPKERFSAEFPKEGPSILRIQQVVRGDSAAYFCASSPGGAMEFFGPGTRLTVL.